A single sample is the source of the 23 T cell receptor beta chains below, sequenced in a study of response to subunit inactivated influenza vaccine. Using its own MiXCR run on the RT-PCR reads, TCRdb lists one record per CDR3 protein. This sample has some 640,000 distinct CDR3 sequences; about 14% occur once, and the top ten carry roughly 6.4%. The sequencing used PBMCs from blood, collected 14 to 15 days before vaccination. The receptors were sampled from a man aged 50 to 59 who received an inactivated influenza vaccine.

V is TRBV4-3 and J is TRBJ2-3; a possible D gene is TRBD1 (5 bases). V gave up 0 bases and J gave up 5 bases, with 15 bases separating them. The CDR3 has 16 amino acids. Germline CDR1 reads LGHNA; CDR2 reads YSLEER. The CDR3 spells CASSQDLGSGIDTQYF. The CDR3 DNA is TGCGCCAGCAGCCAAGATCTGGGGTCAGGGATAGATACGCAGTATTTT.

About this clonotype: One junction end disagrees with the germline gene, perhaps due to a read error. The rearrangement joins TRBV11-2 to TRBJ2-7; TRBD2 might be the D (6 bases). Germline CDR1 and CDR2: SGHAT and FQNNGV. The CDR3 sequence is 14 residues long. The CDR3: CASSLDPGVYDQYF. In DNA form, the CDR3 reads TGTGCCAGCAGCTTAGATCCGGGAGTGTACGATCAGTACTTC.

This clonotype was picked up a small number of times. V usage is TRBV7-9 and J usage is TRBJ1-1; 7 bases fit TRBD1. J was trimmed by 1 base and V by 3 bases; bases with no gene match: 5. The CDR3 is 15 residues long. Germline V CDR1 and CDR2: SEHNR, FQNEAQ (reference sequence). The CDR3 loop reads CASSFDREANTEAFF. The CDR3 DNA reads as TGTGCCAGCAGCTTTGACAGGGAGGCGAACACTGAAGCTTTCTTT. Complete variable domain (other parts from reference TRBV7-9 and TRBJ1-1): DTGVSQNPRHKITKRGQNVTFRCDPISEHNRLYWYRQTLGQGPEFLTYFQNEAQLEKSRLLSDRFSAERPKGSFSTLEIQRTEQGDSAMYLCASSFDREANTEAFFGQGTRLTVV.

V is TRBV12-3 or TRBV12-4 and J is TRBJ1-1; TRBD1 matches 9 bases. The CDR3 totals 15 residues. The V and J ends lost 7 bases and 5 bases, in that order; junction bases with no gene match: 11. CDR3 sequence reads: CASKGTGQGRTEAFF. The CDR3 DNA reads TGTGCCAGCAAGGGGACGGGACAGGGTCGGACTGAAGCTTTCTTT.

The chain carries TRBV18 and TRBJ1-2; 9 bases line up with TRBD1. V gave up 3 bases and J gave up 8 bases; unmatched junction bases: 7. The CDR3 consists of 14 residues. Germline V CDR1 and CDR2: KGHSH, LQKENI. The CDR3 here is CASSPDGTGKGYTF. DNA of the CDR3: TGTGCCAGCTCACCCGACGGGACAGGGAAAGGCTACACCTTC.

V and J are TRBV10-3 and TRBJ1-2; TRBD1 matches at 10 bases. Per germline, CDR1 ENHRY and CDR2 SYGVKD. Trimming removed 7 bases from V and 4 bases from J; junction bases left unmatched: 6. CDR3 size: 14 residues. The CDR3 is CAIKQDRGIYGYTF. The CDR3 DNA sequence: TGTGCCATCAAACAGGACAGGGGGATCTATGGCTACACCTTC.

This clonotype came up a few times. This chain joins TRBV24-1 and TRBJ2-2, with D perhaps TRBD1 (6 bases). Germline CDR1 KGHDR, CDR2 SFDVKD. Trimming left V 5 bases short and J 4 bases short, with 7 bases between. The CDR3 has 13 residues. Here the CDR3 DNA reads TGTGCCACCAGTGGCAGGGGCACCGGGGAGCTGTTTTTT. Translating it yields CATSGRGTGELFF.

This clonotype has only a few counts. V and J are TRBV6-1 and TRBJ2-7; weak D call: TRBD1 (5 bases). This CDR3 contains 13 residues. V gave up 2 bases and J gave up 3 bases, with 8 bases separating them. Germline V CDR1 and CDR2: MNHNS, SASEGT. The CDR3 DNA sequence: TGTGCCAGCAGTGAACGACAGATCTACGAGCAGTACTTC. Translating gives CASSERQIYEQYF.

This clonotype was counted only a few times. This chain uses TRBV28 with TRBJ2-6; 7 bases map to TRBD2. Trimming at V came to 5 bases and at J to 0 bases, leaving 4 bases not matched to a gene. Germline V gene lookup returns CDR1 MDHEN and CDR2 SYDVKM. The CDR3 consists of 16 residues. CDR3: CASSPGGNSGANVLTF. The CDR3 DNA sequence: TGTGCCAGCAGTCCCGGGGGGAACTCTGGGGCCAACGTCCTGACTTTC.

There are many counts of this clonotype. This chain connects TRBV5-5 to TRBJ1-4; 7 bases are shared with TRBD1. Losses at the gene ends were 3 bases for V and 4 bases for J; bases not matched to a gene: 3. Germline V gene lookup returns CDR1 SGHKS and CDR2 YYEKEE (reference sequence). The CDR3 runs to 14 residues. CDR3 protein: CASSWGQLNEKLFF. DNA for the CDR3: TGTGCCAGCAGCTGGGGACAGCTTAATGAAAAACTGTTTTTT.

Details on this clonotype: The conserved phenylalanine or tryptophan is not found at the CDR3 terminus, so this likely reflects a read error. This CDR3 is CASSLQTGSNEQFY. The CDR3 nucleotides are TGCGCCAGCAGCTTGCAGACAGGGTCCAATGAGCAGTTCTAC. The chain joins TRBV5-1 to TRBJ2-1; the match to TRBD1 covers 7 bases. This CDR3 comprises 14 residues. Per the germline V gene, CDR1 is SGHRS and CDR2 is YFSETQ. After removal of 1 base from V and 6 bases from J, the junction contained 4 bases not matched to a gene.

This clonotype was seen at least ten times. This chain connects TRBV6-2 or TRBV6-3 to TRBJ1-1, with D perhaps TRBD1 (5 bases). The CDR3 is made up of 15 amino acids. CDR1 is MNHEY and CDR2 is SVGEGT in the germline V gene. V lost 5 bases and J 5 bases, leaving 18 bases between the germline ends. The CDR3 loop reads CASSARAGRGTEAFF. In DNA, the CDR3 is TGTGCCAGCAGTGCCCGAGCGGGGCGAGGGACTGAAGCTTTCTTT.

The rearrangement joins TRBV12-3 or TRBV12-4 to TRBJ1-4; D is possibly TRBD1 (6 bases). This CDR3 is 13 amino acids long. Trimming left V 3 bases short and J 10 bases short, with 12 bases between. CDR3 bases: TGTGCCAGCAGTTTGACCAGGGGAGGAAAACTGTTTTTT. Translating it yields CASSLTRGGKLFF.

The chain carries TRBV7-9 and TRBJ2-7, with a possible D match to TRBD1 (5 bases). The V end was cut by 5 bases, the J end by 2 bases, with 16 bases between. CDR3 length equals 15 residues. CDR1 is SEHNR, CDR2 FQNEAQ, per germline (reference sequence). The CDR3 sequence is CASSGAGKVPYEQYF. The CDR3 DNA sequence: TGTGCCAGCAGCGGGGCAGGGAAGGTACCCTACGAGCAGTACTTC.

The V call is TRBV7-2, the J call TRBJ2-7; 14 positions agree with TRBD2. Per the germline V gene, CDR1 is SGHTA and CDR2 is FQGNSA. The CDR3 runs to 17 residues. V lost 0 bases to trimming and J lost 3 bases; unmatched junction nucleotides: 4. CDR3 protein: CASSLAGTSGSVYEQYF. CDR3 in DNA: TGTGCCAGCAGCTTAGCGGGGACTAGCGGGAGTGTCTACGAGCAGTACTTC.

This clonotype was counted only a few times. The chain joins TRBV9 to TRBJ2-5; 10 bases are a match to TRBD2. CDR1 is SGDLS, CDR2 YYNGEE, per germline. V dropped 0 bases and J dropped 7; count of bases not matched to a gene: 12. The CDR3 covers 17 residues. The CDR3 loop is CASSVDRSSGGYMTQYF. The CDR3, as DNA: TGTGCCAGCAGCGTAGACAGGTCTAGCGGGGGTTATATGACCCAGTACTTC.

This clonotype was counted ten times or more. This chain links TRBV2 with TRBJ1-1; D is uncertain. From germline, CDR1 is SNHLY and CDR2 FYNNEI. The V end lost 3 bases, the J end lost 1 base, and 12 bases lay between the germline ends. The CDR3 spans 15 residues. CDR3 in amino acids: CASSEMGNRNTEAFF. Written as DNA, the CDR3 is TGTGCCAGCAGTGAGATGGGGAACAGGAACACTGAAGCTTTCTTT.

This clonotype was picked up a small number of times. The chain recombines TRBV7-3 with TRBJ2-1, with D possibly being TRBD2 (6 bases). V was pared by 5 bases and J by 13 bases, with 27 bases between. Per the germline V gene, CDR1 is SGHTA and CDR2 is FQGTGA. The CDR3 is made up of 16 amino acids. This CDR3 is CASSGGMGTSPLEQFF. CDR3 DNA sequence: TGTGCCAGCAGCGGAGGTATGGGGACTTCCCCCCTTGAACAGTTCTTC. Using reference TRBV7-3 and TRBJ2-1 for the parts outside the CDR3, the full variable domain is GAGVSQTPSNKVTEKGKYVELRCDPISGHTALYWYRQSLGQGPEFLIYFQGTGAADDSGLPNDRFFAVRPEGSVSTLKIQRTERGDSAVYLCASSGGMGTSPLEQFFGPGTRLTVL.

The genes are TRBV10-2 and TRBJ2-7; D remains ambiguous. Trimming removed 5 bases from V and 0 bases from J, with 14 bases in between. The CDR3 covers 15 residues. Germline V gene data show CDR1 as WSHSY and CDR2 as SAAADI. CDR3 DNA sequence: TGCGCCAGCAGTCATAGGTCCTTAAGCTCCTACGAGCAGTACTTC. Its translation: CASSHRSLSSYEQYF.

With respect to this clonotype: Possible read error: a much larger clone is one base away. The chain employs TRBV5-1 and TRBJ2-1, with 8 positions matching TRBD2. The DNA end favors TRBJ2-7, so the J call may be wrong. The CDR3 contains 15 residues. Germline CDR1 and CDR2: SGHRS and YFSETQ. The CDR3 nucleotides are TGCGCCAGCAGCTTGAGTGCGGGGGGATACAATGAGCAGTACTTC. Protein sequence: CASSLSAGGYNEQYF.

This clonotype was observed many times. CDR3 in amino acids: CASSFDGTSGRNEQFF. In DNA form, the CDR3 reads TGCGCCAGCAGCTTCGACGGGACTAGCGGGCGGAATGAGCAGTTCTTC. V gene TRBV5-1 combines with J gene TRBJ2-1; 12 nucleotides agree with TRBD2. The V gene end was trimmed by 2 bases and the J gene end by 7 bases; junction bases not matched to a gene: 7. Germline values: CDR1 SGHRS, CDR2 YFSETQ. There are 16 residues in the CDR3.

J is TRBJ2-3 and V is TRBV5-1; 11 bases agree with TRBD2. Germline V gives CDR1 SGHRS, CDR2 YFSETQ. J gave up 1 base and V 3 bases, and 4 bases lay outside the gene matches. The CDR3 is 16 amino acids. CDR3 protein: CASSSAGLAGTDTQYF. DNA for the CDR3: TGCGCCAGCAGCTCGGCGGGACTAGCGGGCACAGATACGCAGTATTTT.

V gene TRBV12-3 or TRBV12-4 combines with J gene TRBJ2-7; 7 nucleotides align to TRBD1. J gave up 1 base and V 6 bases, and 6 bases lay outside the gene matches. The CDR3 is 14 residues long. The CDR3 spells CASSPDRESYEQYF. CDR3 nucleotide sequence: TGTGCCAGCAGCCCAGACAGGGAGTCCTACGAGCAGTACTTC.